The rows below give T cell receptor beta chains drawn from one sample of a study of blood T cells in healthy people across ages. TCRdb processed the 5' RACE reads anew with MiXCR; each CDR3 protein has one entry. There are 550,000 to 750,000 distinct CDR3 sequences in the sample; roughly 20% occur only once, and 3% to 4% lies in the top ten. The sample taken for sequencing was blood. The source of these receptors is a man aged 70 or older in good health. The CDR3 runs from the conserved cysteine through the conserved F or W. Fields, in order: V gene, D gene, J gene, clone size, CDR3 protein, CDR3 DNA. D genes are given only for firm matches. Only some rows state a clone size, as once, few, many or a class for expanded clones.

V gene: TRBV18
D gene: NA
J gene: TRBJ2-4
clone size: many
CDR3 protein: CASSPKGKNIQYF
CDR3 DNA: TGTGCCAGCTCACCGAAGGGAAAAAACATTCAGTACTTC

V gene: TRBV28
D gene: NA
J gene: TRBJ1-6
clone size: NA
CDR3 protein: CASSLQGSLTALHF
CDR3 DNA: TGTGCCAGCAGTTTACAGGGGAGCCTCACGGCCCTCCACTTT

V gene: TRBV7-2
D gene: NA
J gene: TRBJ1-6
clone size: NA
CDR3 protein: CASSLRQGPESPLHF
CDR3 DNA: TGTGCCAGCAGCTTACGGCAGGGTCCCGAGTCACCCCTCCACTTT

V gene: TRBV5-1
D gene: TRBD1
J gene: TRBJ1-4
clone size: NA
CDR3 protein: CASSKGQGSNEKLFF
CDR3 DNA: TGCGCCAGCAGCAAGGGACAGGGATCGAATGAAAAACTGTTTTTT

V gene: TRBV5-6
D gene: NA
J gene: TRBJ2-2
clone size: NA
CDR3 protein: CASSLVAGTANTGELFF
CDR3 DNA: TGTGCCAGCAGCTTGGTTGCAGGGACGGCGAACACCGGGGAGCTGTTTTTT

V gene: TRBV2
D gene: NA
J gene: TRBJ1-2
clone size: NA
CDR3 protein: CASSDQLNYGYTF
CDR3 DNA: TGTGCCAGCAGTGATCAGCTTAACTATGGCTACACCTTC

V gene: TRBV3-1
D gene: NA
J gene: TRBJ2-7
clone size: NA
CDR3 protein: CASSQDPSSRRYF
CDR3 DNA: TGTGCCAGCAGCCAAGATCCCAGCTCCCGGCGGTACTTC

V gene: TRBV20-1
D gene: NA
J gene: TRBJ2-4
clone size: NA
CDR3 protein: CSAIGQDSRNIQYF
CDR3 DNA: TGCAGTGCTATTGGGCAGGACTCCAGGAACATTCAGTACTTC

V gene: TRBV15
D gene: NA
J gene: TRBJ2-7
clone size: few
CDR3 protein: CATSRDLFAYEQYF
CDR3 DNA: TGTGCCACCAGCAGAGATTTGTTTGCCTACGAGCAGTACTTC

V gene: TRBV12-3/TRBV12-4
D gene: NA
J gene: TRBJ1-2
clone size: NA
CDR3 protein: CASSFLGGYTF
CDR3 DNA: TGTGCCAGCAGTTTTCTGGGTGGCTACACCTTC

V gene: TRBV14
D gene: NA
J gene: TRBJ2-5
clone size: NA
CDR3 protein: CASSQDLSQETQYF
CDR3 DNA: TGTGCCAGCAGCCAAGATCTGAGCCAAGAGACCCAGTACTTC